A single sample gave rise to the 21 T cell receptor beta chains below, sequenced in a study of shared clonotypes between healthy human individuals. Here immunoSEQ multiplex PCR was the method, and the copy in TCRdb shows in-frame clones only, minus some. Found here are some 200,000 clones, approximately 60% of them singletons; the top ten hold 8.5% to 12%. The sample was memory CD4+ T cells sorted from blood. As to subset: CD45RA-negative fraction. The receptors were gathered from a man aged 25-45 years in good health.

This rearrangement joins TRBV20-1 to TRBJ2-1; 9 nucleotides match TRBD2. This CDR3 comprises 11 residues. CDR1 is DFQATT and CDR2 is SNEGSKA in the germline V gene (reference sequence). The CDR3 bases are TGCAGCCACTATAGCGGGGGAGAGCAGTTCTTC. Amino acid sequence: CSHYSGGEQFF.

The CDR3 DNA reads as TGTGCCAGCAGCTCGGGAGCGCAGGAGGAGACCCAGTACTTC. The encoded protein is CASSSGAQEETQYF. This rearrangement joins TRBV5-4 to TRBJ2-5, with D tentatively TRBD2 (6 bases). V lost 3 bases and J lost 5, with 14 bases in between. The CDR3 is 14 amino acids. Per the germline V gene, CDR1 is SGHNT and CDR2 is YYREEE (reference sequence).

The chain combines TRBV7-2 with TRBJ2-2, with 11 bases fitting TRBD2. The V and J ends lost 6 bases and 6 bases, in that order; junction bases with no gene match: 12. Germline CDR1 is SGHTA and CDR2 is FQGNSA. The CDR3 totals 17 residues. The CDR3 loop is CASRVDPGLAAAGELFF. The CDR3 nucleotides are TGTGCCAGCAGAGTCGATCCGGGACTAGCGGCCGCCGGGGAGCTGTTTTTT.

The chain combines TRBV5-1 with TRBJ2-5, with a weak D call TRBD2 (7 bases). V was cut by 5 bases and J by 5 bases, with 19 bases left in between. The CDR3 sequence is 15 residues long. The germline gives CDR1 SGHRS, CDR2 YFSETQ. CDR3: CASRRGGGGEETQYF. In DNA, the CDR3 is TGCGCCAGCAGGAGGGGGGGAGGGGGTGAGGAGACCCAGTACTTC.

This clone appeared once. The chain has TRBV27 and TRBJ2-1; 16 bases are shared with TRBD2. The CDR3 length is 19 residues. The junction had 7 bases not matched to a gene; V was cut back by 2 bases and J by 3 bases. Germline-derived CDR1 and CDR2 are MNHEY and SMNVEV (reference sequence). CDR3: CASSLLGLAGGNFYNEQFF. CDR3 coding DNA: TGTGCCAGCAGTTTACTGGGACTAGCGGGAGGGAATTTCTACAATGAGCAGTTCTTC.

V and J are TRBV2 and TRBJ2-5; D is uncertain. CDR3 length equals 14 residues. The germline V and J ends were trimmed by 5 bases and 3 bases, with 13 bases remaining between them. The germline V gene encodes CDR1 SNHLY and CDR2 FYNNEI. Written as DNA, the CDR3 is TGTGCCAGCAGTTCTCTTCCCCCTAAAGAGACCCAGTACTTC. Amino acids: CASSSLPPKETQYF. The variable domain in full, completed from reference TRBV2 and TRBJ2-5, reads EPEVTQTPSHQVTQMGQEVILRCVPISNHLYFYWYRQILGQKVEFLVSFYNNEISEKSEIFDDQFSVERPDGSNFTLKIRSTKLEDSAMYFCASSSLPPKETQYFGPGTRLLVL.

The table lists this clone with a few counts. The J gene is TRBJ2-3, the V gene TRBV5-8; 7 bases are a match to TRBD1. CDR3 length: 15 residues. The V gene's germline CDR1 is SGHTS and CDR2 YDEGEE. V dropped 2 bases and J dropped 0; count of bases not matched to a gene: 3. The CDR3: CASSFGTVSTDTQYF. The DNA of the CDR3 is TGTGCCAGCAGCTTTGGGACAGTTAGCACAGATACGCAGTATTTT.

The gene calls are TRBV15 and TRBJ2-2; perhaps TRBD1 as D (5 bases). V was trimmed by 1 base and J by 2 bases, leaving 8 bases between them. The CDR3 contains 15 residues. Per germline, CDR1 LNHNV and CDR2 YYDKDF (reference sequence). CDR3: CATSRGTRNTGELFF. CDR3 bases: TGTGCCACCAGCAGAGGGACAAGAAACACCGGGGAGCTGTTTTTT.

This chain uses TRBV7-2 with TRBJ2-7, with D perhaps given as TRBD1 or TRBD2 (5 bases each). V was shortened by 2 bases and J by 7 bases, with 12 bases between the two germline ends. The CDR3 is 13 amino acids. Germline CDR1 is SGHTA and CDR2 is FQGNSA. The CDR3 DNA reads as TGTGCCAGCAGCTTACAACCAGGGACGGAGCAGTACTTC. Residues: CASSLQPGTEQYF. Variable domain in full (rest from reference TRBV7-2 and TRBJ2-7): GAGVSQSPSNKVTEKGKDVELRCDPISGHTALYWYRQSLGQGLEFLIYFQGNSAPDKSGLPSDRFSAERTGGSVSTLTIQRTQQEDSAVYLCASSLQPGTEQYFGPGTRLTVT.

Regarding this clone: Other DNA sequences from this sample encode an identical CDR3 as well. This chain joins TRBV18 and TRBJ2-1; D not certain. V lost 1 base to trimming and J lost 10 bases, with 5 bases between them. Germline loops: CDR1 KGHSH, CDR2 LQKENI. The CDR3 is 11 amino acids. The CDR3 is CASSPQNEQFF. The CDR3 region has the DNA TGTGCCAGCTCACCACAGAACGAGCAGTTCTTC.

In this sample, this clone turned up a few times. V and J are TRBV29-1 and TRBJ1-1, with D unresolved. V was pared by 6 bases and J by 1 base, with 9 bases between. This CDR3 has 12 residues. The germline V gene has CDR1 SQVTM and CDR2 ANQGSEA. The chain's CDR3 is CSVNEGNTEAFF. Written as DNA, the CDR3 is TGCAGCGTAAATGAAGGGAACACTGAAGCTTTCTTT.

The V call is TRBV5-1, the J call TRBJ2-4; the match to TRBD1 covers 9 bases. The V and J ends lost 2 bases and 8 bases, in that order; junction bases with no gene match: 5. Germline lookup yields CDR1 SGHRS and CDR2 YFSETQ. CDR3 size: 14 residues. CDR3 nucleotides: TGCGCCAGCAGCTTAGGACAGGGGCGAGACATTCAGTACTTC. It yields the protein CASSLGQGRDIQYF.

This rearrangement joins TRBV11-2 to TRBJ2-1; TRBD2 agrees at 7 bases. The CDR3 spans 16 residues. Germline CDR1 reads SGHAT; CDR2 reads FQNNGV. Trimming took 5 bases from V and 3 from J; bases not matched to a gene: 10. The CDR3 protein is CASSTLGGRDYNEQFF. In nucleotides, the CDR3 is TGTGCCAGCAGCACCTTGGGGGGGAGGGACTACAATGAGCAGTTCTTC.

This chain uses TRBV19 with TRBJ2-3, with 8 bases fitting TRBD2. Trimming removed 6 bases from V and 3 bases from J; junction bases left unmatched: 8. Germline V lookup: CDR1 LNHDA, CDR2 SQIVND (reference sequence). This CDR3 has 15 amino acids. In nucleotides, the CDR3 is TGTGCCAGTAGACCCAGCGGGAGAGGAACAGATACGCAGTATTTT. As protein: CASRPSGRGTDTQYF.

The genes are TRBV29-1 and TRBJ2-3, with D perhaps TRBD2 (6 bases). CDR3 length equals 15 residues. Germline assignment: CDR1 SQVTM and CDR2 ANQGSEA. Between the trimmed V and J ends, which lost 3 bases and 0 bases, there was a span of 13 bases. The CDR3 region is CSVDSRGTSTDTQYF. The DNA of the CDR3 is TGCAGCGTTGACAGTCGCGGGACTAGCACAGATACGCAGTATTTT.

The CDR3 DNA reads TGCGCCAGCACTTTTGGGACAGGGGGGATGAACACTGAAGCTTTCTTT. The encoded protein is CASTFGTGGMNTEAFF. The chain has TRBV5-1 and TRBJ1-1; 11 bases agree with TRBD1. This CDR3 contains 16 residues. Trimming at V came to 6 bases and at J to 0 bases, leaving 7 bases not matched to a gene. Germline V CDR1 and CDR2: SGHRS, YFSETQ.

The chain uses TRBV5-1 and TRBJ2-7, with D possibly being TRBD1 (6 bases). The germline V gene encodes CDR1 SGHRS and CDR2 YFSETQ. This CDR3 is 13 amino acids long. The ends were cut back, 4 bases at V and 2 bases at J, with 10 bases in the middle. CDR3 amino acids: CASSRTATYEQYF. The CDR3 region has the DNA TGCGCCAGCAGCCGGACAGCTACCTACGAGCAGTACTTC.

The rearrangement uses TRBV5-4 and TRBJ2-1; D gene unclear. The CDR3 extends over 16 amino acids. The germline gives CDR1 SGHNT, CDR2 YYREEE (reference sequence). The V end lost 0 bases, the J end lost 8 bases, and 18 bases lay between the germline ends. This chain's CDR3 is CASSLGGTGFLDEQFF. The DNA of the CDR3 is TGTGCCAGCAGCTTGGGGGGAACCGGATTTCTCGATGAGCAGTTCTTC.

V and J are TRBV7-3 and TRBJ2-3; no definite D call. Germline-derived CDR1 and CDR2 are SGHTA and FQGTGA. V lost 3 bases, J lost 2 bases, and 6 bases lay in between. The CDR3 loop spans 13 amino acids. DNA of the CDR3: TGTGCCAGCAGCTTGAGTTTCACAGATACGCAGTATTTT. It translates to CASSLSFTDTQYF.

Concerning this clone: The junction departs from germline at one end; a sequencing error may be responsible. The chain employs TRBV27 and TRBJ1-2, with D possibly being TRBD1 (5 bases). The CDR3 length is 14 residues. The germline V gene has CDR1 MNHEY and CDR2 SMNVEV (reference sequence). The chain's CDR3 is CASSQLNQGSGQFF. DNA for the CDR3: TGTGCCAGCAGCCAACTGAACCAGGGTTCCGGACAATTTTTC.

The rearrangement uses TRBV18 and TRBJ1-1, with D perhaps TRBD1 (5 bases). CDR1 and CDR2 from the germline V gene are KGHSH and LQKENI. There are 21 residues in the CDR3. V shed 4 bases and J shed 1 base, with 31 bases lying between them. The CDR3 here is CASSRWDFSFLSGRQNTEAFF. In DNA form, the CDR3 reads TGTGCCAGCTCACGTTGGGACTTTAGCTTTCTCTCGGGACGGCAGAACACTGAAGCTTTCTTT.